This T cell receptor (beta chain) was sequenced for a study of identical twins. Study-level points and caveats: Cross-sectional statistics underpinned the conclusions; the same donors were not followed. Zero-insertion analyses might be partly confounded by invariant T cells like MAIT and iNKT.

This CDR3 spans 14 amino acids. Germline V gene sequence: CDR1 MNHEY, CDR2 SVGEGT. Trimming cost V 0 bases and J 5 bases, with 10 bases left between them. The authors used template switching to add a universal primer site and gave cDNA unique molecular identifiers. TCRdb called the 5' RACE reads again in MiXCR, with one record for every CDR3 protein. This table holds approximately 1.8 million distinct CDR3 sequences, around 29% found once. Concerning this clonotype: What it recognizes is unknown.

Sequencing was done on a sample of cord blood. This chain joins TRBV6-2 or TRBV6-3 and TRBJ1-1; perhaps TRBD1 as D (6 bases). This TCR was recovered from a newborn girl in good health. The CDR3 reads CASSYSKRGTEAFF. The DNA of the CDR3 is TGTGCCAGCAGTTACTCGAAGAGGGGGACTGAAGCTTTCTTT.